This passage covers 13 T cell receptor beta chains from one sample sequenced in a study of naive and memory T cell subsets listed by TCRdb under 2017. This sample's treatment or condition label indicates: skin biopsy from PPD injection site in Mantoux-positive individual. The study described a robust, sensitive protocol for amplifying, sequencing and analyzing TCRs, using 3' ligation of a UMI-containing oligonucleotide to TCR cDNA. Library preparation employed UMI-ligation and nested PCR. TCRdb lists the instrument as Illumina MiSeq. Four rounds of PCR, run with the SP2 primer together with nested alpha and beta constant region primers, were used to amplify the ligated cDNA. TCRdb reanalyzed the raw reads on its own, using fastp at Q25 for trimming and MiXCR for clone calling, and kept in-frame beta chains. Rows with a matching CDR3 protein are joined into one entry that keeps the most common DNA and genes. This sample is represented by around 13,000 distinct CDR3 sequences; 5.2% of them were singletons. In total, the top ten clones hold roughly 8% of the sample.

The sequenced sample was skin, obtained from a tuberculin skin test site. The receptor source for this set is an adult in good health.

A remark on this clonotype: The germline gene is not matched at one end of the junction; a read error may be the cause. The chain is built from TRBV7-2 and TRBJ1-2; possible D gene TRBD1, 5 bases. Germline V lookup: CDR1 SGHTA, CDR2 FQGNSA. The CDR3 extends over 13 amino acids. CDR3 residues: CASSLRGLYGDTF. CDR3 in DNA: TGTGCCAGCAGCTTACGGGGCCTCTATGGCGACACCTTC.

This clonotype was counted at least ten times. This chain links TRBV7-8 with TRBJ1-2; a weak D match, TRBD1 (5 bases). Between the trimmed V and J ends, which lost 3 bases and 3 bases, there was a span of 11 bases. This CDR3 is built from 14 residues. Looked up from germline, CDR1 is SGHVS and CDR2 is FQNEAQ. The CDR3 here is CASSFSLGDYGYTF. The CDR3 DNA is TGTGCCAGCAGCTTTTCCCTGGGGGACTATGGCTACACCTTC.

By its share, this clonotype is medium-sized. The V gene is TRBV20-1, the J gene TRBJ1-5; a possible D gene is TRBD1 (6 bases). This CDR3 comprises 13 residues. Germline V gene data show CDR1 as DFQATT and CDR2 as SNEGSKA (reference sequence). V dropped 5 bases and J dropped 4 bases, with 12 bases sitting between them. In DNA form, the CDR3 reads TGCAGTGCTGGGGGACATTGGAATCAGCCCCAGCATTTT. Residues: CSAGGHWNQPQHF.

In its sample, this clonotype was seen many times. The CDR3 loop is CASSLAQGAGYTF. The CDR3, as DNA: TGTGCCAGCAGCTTAGCACAGGGAGCTGGCTACACCTTC. The gene calls are TRBV7-6 and TRBJ1-2, with a weak D call TRBD1 (6 bases). V was shortened by 0 bases and J by 7 bases, with 9 bases between the two germline ends. The length of the CDR3 is 13 residues. The germline V gene has CDR1 SGHVS and CDR2 FNYEAQ.

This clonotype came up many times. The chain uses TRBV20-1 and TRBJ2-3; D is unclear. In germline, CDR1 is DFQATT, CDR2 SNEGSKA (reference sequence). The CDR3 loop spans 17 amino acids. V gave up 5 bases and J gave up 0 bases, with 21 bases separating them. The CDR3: CSAGYGRKIASTDTQYF. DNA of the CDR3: TGCAGTGCTGGTTACGGGCGGAAGATTGCTAGCACAGATACGCAGTATTTT.

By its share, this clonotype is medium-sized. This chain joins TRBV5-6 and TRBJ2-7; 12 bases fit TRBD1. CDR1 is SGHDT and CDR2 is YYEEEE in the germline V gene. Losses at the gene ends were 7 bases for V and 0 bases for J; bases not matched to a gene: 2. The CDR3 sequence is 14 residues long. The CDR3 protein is CASRDRGHSYEQYF. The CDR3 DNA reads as TGTGCCAGCCGGGACAGGGGGCACTCCTACGAGCAGTACTTC. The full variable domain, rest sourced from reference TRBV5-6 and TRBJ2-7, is DAGVTQSPTHLIKTRGQQVTLRCSPKSGHDTVSWYQQALGQGPQFIFQYYEEEERQRGNFPDRFSGHQFPNYSSELNVNALLLGDSALYLCASRDRGHSYEQYFGPGTRLTVT.

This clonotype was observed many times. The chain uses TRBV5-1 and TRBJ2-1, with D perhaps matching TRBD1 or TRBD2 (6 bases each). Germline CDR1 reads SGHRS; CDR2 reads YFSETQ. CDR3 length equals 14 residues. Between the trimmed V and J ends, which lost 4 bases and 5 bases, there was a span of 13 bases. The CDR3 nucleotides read TGCGCCAGCAGCCACTCGGGGGCAAACAATGAGCAGTTCTTC. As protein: CASSHSGANNEQFF. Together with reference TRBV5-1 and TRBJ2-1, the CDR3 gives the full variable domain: KAGVTQTPRYLIKTRGQQVTLSCSPISGHRSVSWYQQTPGQGLQFLFEYFSETQRNKGNFPGRFSGRQFSNSRSEMNVSTLELGDSALYLCASSHSGANNEQFFGPGTRLTVL.

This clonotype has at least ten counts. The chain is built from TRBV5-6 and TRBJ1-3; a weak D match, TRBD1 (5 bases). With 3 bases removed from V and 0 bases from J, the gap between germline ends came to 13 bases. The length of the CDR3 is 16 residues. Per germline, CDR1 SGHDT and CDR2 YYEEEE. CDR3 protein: CASSSWAGPSGNTIYF. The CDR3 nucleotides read TGTGCCAGCAGCTCCTGGGCGGGACCCTCTGGAAACACCATATATTTT.

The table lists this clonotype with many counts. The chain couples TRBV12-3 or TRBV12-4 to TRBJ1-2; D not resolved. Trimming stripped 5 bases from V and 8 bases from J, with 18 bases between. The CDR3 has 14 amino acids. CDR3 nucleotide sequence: TGTGCCAGCAGTGGAGCCGGGAACAGATGGGGCTACACCTTC. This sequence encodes CASSGAGNRWGYTF.

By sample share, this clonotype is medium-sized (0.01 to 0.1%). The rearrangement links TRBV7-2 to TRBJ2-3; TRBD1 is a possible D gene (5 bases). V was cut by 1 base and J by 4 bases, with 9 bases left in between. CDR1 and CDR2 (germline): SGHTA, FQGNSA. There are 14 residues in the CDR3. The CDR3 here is CASSLGQGADTQYF. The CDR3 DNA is TGTGCCAGCAGCTTAGGGCAGGGCGCAGATACGCAGTATTTT.

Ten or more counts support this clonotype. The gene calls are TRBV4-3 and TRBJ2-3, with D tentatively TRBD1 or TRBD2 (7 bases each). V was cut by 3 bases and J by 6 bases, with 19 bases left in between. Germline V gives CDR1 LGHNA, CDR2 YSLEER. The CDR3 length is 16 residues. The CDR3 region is CASSQILQGRVDTQYF. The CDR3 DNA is TGCGCCAGCAGCCAGATCCTACAGGGGAGGGTGGATACGCAGTATTTT.

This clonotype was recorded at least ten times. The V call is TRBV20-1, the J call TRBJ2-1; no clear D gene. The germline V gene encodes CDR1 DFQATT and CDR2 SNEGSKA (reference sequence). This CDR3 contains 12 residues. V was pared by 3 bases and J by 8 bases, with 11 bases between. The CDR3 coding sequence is TGCAGTGCTAGTCTACCGTGGGATGAGCAGTTCTTC. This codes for CSASLPWDEQFF.

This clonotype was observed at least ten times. The CDR3 region is CASSFAGTTGDQYF. The CDR3 region has the DNA TGTGCCAGCAGTTTCGCCGGGACTACCGGGGACCAGTACTTC. The chain links TRBV27 to TRBJ2-5; 7 positions match TRBD2. The V segment lost 3 bases and the J segment 10 bases; nucleotides outside the gene matches: 11. Germline CDR1 is MNHEY and CDR2 is SMNVEV (reference sequence). This CDR3 spans 14 amino acids.